This T cell receptor (beta chain) was retrieved from a study of cytomegalovirus exposure and HLA in healthy donors. The germline V and J ends were trimmed by 4 bases and 2 bases, with 2 bases remaining between them. Germline lookup yields CDR1 SGHTA and CDR2 FQGNSA. This CDR3 contains 11 residues. In the case of this clone: At the DNA level, this CDR3 is encoded by other sequences in the same sample as well.

With 60 Vbeta and 13 Jbeta primers, the PCR was carried out. Sequencing was performed with immunoSEQ multiplex PCR; in TCRdb, only in-frame clones are kept and a portion is missing. The data show some 200,000 clones, with around 79% seen just once and roughly 1.9% held by the top ten. The clonotype was recovered from a young man in good health and CMV-seronegative. Specimen: PBMCs. The genes are TRBV7-2 and TRBJ2-5; D is undetermined. The DNA for the CDR3 is TGTGCCAGCAGCTCTCAAGAGACCCAGTACTTC. It specifies CASSSQETQYF.